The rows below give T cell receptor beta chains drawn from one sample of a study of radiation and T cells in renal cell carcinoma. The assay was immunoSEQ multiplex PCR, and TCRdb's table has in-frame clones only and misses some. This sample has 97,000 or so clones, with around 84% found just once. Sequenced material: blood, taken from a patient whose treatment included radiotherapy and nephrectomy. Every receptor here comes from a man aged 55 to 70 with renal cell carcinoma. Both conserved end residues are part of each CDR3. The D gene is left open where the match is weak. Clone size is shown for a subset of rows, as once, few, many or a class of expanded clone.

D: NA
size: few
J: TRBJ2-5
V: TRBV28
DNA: TGTGCCAGCAGTTTCGGGCAGGGAGGGGGTCAAGAGACCCAGTACTTC
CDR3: CASSFGQGGGQETQYF

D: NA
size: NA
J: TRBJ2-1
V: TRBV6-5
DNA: TGTGCCAGCAGATCACCCCCCCTTGGGAGTGAGCAGTTCTTC
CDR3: CASRSPPLGSEQFF

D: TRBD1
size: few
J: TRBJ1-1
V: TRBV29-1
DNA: TGCAGCGTTGAATCCCTTCGATTAGGGGGCGTGGTGTTTGGTGCTTTCTTT
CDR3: CSVESLRLGGVVFGAFF

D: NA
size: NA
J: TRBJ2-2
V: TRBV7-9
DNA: TGTGCCAGCAGCCTGGCGCTGAACACCGGGGAGCTGTTTTTT
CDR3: CASSLALNTGELFF

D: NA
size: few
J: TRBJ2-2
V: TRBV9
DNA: TGTGCCAGCAGCGTAGTCGGCACAGGTAGGACCGGGGAGCTGTTTTTT
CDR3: CASSVVGTGRTGELFF

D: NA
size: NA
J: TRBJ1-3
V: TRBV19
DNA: TGTGCCAGTAGTACGAACAGGCGTAGCTCTGGAAACACCATATATTTT
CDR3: CASSTNRRSSGNTIYF

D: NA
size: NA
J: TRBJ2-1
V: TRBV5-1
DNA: TGCGCCAGCAGCTTGGAGGCAGGGGCCCTAAACGAGCAGTTCTTC
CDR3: CASSLEAGALNEQFF

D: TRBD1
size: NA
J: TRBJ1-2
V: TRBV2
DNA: TGTGCCAGCAGGAGGGACAGAGGATATGGCTACACCTTC
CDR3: CASRRDRGYGYTF

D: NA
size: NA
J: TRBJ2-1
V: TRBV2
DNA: TGTGCCAGCAGTCGCGACTCTATCCCCTACAATGAGCAGTTCTTC
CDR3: CASSRDSIPYNEQFF

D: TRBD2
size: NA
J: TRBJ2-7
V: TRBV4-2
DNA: TGTGCCAGCAGCCAGTACGGGACTAGCGGTTACGAGCAGTACTTC
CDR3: CASSQYGTSGYEQYF

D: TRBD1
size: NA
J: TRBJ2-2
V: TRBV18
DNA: TGTGCCAGCTCACCACTGGGACAGGGAGGAACCGGGGAGCTGTTTTTT
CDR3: CASSPLGQGGTGELFF

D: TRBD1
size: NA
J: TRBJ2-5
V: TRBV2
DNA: TGTGCCAGCAGTGAAATGGTGACAGGGGGGACCCAGTACTTC
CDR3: CASSEMVTGGTQYF

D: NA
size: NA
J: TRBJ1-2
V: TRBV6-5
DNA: TGTGCCAGCACCTTCGCCGGGGACACTAGAGGCTACACCTTC
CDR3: CASTFAGDTRGYTF

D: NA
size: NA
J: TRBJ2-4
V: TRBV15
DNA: TGTGCCACCTCCATGGGAGGAGCGGGCGGAAACATTCAGTACTTC
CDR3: CATSMGGAGGNIQYF

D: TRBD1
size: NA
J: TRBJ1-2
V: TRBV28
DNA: TGTGCCAGCAGTCCCACTGCCCCGACAGGGAACTATGGCTACACCTTC
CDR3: CASSPTAPTGNYGYTF

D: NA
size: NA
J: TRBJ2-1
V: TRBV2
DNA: TGTGCCAGCAAGTCCTACAATGAGCAGTTCTTC
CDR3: CASKSYNEQFF

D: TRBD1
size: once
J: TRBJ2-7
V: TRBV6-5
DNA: TGTGCCAGCACCCTAGACAGGGCTTTAGGAGAGCAGTACTTC
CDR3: CASTLDRALGEQYF

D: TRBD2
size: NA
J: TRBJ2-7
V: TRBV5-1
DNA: TGCGCCAGCAGCTTCGGGACTAGCGGGAACGAGCAGTACTTC
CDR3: CASSFGTSGNEQYF

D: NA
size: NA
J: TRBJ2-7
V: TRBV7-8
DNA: TGTGCCAGCAGCTTAGCGACCTGGGGGGACGAGCAGTACTTC
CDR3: CASSLATWGDEQYF

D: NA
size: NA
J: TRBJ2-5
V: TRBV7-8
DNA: TGTGCCAGCAGCTTATCTCCTGATGGGAGAGAGACCCAGTACTTC
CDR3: CASSLSPDGRETQYF

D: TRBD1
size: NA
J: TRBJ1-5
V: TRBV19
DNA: TGTGCCAGTACCATCGACAGGGCCCGTACTGAGCCCCAGCATTTT
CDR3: CASTIDRARTEPQHF

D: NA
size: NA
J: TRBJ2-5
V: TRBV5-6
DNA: TGTGCCAGCAGCCGGACTCGCGGGACCCAGTACTTC
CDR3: CASSRTRGTQYF

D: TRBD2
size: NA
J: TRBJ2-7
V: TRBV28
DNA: TGTGCCAGCAGTGCGACTAGCGGGAGGGCCGAGCAGTACTTC
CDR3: CASSATSGRAEQYF

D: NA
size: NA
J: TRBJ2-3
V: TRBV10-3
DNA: TGTTCAACAGGAAGTACAGATACGCAGTATTTT
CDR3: CSTGSTDTQYF

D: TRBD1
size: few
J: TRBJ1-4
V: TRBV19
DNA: TGTGCCAGTAGTGACACAGGGGGCGATGAAAAACTGTTTTTT
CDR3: CASSDTGGDEKLFF

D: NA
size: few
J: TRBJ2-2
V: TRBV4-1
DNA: TGCGCCAGCAGCCAAGTCGGGGACGGGGAGCTGTTTTTT
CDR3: CASSQVGDGELFF

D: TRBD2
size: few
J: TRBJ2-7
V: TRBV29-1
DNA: TGCAGCGTTGGACCGGCGGGAGGGCCTCCCTACGAGCAGTACTTC
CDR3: CSVGPAGGPPYEQYF

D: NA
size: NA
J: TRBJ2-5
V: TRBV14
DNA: TGTGCCAGCAGCCAAGACGATTCGGGGTTACAAGAGACCCAGTACTTC
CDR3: CASSQDDSGLQETQYF

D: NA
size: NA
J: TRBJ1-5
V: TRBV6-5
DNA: TGTGCCAGCAGTTACTCCTTTGGCAATCAGCCCCAGCATTTT
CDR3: CASSYSFGNQPQHF

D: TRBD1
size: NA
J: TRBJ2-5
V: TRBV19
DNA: TGTGCCAGTAGTATAGATACAACAGGGGGAGGTCAGACCCAGTACTTC
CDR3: CASSIDTTGGGQTQYF

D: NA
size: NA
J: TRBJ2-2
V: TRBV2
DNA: TGTGCCAGCACTGGGTCTGACTATTCAAGCCGGGAGCTGTTTTTT
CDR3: CASTGSDYSSRELFF

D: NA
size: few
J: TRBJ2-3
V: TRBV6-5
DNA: TGTGCCAGCAGCCAGAGCGATACGCAGTATTTT
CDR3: CASSQSDTQYF

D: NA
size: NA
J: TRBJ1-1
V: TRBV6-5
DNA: TGTGCCAGCAATCGCGGGAAAGACACTGAAGCTTTCTTT
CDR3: CASNRGKDTEAFF

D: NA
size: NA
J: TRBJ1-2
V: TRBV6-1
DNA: TGTGCCAGCAAGACCGTCACAGGCTATGGCTACACCTTC
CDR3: CASKTVTGYGYTF

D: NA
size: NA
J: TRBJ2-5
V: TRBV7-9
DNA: TGTGCCAGCGGCCGGGACTTCTCACAAGAGACCCAGTACTTC
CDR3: CASGRDFSQETQYF

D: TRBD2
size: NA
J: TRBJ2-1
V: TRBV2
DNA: TGTGCCAGCAGTGGGCTAGCGGGGGTCGCTCCCATCAATGAGCAGTTCTTC
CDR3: CASSGLAGVAPINEQFF

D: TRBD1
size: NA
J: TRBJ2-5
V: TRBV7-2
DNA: TGTGCCAGCAGCCGGACAGGGACCTCGGAGACCCAGTACTTC
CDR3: CASSRTGTSETQYF

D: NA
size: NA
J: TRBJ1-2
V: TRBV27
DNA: TGTGCCAGCAGTCTAAGGGCGGGGGAGGGCTACACCTTC
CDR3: CASSLRAGEGYTF

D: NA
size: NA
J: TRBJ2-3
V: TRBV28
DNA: TGTGCCAGCAGTTTCACAGGCCTAGTGAGCGCAGATACGCAGTATTTT
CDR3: CASSFTGLVSADTQYF

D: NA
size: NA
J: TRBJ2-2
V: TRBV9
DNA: TGTGCCAGCAGCGTAGTACAGAACACCGGGGAGCTGTTTTTT
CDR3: CASSVVQNTGELFF

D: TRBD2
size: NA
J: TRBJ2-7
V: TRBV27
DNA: TGTGCCAGCGGAACGGGACTATTAATCTACGAGCAGTACTTC
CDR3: CASGTGLLIYEQYF

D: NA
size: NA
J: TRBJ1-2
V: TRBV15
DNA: TGTGCCACCAGCAGAGAGTCGGCAGGGGATCACTATGGCTACACCTTC
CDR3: CATSRESAGDHYGYTF

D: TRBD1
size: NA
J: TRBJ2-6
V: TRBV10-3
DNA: TGTGCCATCAGTGAGTCATGGGACAGCTCTGGGGCCAACGTCCTGACTTTC
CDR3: CAISESWDSSGANVLTF

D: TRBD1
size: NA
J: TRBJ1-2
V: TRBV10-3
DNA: TGTGCCATCGGACAGGGGGTGGAACGAGGCTACACCTTC
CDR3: CAIGQGVERGYTF

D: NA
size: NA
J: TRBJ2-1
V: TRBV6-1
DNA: TGTGCCAGCAGCAAAAGTGGACAGTATAATGAGCAGTTCTTC
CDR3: CASSKSGQYNEQFF

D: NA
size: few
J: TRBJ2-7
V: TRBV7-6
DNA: TGTGCCAGCACCCTTAGCGCCTCCTCCTACGAGCAGTACTTC
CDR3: CASTLSASSYEQYF

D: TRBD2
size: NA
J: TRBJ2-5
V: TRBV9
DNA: TGTGCCAGCAGCCGACGGACTAGCGCAGAGACCCAGTACTTC
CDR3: CASSRRTSAETQYF

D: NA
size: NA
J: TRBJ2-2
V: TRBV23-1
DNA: TGCGCCAGCAGTCAATCGCCGGGGAGCAGGACGAGGCGAGTGAACACCGGGGAGCTGTTTTTT
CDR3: CASSQSPGSRTRRVNTGELFF

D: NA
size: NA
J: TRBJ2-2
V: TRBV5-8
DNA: TGTGCCAGCAGGCCCCCGGTCACCGGGGAGCTGTTTTTT
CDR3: CASRPPVTGELFF

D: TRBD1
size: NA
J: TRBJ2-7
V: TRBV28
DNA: TGTGCCAGCAGTTCTCCGGGACAGGCCTACGAGCAGTACTTC
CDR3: CASSSPGQAYEQYF

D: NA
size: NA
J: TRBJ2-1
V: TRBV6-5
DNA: TGTGCCAGCAGCTCCCGGGGGAAACTGATCAATGAGCAGTTCTTC
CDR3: CASSSRGKLINEQFF

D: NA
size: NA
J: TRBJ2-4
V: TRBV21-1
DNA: TGTGCCAGCAGCAAATCAATTCCGTGTGCCAAAAACATTCAGTACTTC
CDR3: CASSKSIPCAKNIQYF

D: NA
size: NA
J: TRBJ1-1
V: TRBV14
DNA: TGTGCCAGCAGCCAAGATTTGGGGGCTGAAGCTTTCTTT
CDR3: CASSQDLGAEAFF

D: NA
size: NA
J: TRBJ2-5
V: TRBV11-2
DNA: TGTGCCAGCAGCCCCCGGGAGACCCAGTACTTC
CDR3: CASSPRETQYF

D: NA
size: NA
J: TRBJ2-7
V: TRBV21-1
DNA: TGTGCCAGCAGCAAAGTTAGGGGGACAGGGCCCTACGAGCAGTACTTC
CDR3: CASSKVRGTGPYEQYF

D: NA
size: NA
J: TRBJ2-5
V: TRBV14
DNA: TGTGCCAGCAGCCAAGATGGATTGTACCAAGAGACCCAGTACTTC
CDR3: CASSQDGLYQETQYF

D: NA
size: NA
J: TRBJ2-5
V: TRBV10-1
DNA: TGCGCCAGCAGTGGAGCCTCAGAGACCCAGTACTTC
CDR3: CASSGASETQYF

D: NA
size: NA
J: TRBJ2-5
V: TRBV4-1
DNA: TGCGCCAGCAGCCAAGACTCGGGGGAGGAGACCCAGTACTTC
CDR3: CASSQDSGEETQYF

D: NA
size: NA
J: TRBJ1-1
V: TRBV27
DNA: TGTGCCAGCAGTTTAAAGGGCAGTGAAGCTTTCTTT
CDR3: CASSLKGSEAFF

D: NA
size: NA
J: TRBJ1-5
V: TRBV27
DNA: TGTGCCAGCAGTCTAAGGGGGGACGGTCAGCCCCAGCATTTT
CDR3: CASSLRGDGQPQHF